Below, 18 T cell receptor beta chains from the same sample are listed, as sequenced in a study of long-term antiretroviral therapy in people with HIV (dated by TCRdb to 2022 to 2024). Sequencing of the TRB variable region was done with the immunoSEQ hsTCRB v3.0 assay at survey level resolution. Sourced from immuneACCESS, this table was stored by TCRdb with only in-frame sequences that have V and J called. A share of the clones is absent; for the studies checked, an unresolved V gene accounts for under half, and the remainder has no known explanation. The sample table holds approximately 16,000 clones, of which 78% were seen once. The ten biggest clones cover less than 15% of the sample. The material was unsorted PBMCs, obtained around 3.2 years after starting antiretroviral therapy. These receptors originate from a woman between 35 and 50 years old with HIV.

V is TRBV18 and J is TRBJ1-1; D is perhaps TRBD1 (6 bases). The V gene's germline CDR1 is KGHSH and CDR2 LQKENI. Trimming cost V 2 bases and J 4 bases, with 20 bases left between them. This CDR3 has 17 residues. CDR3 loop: CASSPGTQRPQTTEAFF. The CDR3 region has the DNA TGTGCCAGCTCACCAGGGACACAGCGTCCCCAGACCACTGAAGCTTTCTTT.

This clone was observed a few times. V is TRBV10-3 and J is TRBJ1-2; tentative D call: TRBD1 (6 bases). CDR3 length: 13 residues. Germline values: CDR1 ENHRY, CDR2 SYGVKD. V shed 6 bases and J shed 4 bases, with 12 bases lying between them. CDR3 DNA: TGTGCCATCAGGGGGCAGGGGTCCTATGGCTACACCTTC. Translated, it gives CAIRGQGSYGYTF.

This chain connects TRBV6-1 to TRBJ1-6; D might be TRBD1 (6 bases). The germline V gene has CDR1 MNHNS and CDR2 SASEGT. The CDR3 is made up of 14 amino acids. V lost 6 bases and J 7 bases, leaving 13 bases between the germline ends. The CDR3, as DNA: TGTGCCAGCAGGGGGTTAACAGGGAATTCACCCCTCCACTTT. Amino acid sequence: CASRGLTGNSPLHF.

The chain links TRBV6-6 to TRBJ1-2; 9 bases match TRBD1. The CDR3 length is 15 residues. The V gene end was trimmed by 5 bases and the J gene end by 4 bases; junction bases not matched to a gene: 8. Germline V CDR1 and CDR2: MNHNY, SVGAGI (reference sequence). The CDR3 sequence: CASSDRDRAGYGYTF. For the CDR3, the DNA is TGTGCCAGCAGTGACCGGGACAGGGCTGGCTATGGCTACACCTTC.

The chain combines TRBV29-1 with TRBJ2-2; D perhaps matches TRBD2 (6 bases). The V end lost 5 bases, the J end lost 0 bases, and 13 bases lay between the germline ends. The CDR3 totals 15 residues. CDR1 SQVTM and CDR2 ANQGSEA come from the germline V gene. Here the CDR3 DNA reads TGCAGCGTTCGGGAAGGAGGGGCGAACACCGGGGAGCTGTTTTTT. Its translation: CSVREGGANTGELFF.

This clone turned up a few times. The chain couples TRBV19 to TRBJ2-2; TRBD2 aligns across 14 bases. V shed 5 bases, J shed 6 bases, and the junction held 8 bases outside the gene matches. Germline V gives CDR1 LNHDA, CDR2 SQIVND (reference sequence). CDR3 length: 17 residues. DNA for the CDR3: TGTGCCAGTAGTCCGGGACTAGCGGGGGAAGCCTCCGGGGAGCTGTTTTTT. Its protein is CASSPGLAGEASGELFF.

This CDR3 is CASSLLGENYGYTF. As DNA, the CDR3 is TGTGCCAGCAGCTTATTAGGGGAAAACTATGGCTACACCTTC. V and J are TRBV7-9 and TRBJ1-2; possible D gene TRBD1, 5 bases. V was shortened by 2 bases and J by 2 bases, with 9 bases between the two germline ends. The CDR3 totals 14 residues. Germline CDR1 is SEHNR and CDR2 is FQNEAQ (reference sequence).

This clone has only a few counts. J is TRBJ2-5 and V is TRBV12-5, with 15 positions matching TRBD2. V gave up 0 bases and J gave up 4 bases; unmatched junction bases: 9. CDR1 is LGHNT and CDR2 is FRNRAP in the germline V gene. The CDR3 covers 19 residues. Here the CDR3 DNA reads TGTGCTAGTGGTTTGGTTCCGGACGGGACTAGCGGGGGGCGAGAGACCCAGTACTTC. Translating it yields CASGLVPDGTSGGRETQYF.

CDR3 coding DNA: TGTGCTAGTGGTTTGTCGGACAGATCATTCAACTATGGCTACACCTTC. The encoded protein is CASGLSDRSFNYGYTF. The chain is built from TRBV12-5 and TRBJ1-2; TRBD1 is a possible D gene (6 bases). The CDR3 is 16 amino acids. Germline V gene data show CDR1 as LGHNT and CDR2 as FRNRAP. V shed 2 bases and J shed 2 bases, with 15 bases lying between them.

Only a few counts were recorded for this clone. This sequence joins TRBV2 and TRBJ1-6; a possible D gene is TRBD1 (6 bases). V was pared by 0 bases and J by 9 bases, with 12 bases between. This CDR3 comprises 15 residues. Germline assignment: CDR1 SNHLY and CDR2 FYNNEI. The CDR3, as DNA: TGTGCCAGCAGTGAAGCGCCAGGGGACATTTCACCCCTCCACTTT. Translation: CASSEAPGDISPLHF.

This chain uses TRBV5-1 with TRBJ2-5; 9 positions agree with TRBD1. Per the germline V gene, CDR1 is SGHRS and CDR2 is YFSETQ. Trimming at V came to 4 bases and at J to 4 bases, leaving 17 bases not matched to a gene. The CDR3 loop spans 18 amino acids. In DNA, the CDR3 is TGCGCCAGCAGCCGGGCCGGGACAGGGCTTATTTCGGGAGAGACCCAGTACTTC. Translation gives CASSRAGTGLISGETQYF.

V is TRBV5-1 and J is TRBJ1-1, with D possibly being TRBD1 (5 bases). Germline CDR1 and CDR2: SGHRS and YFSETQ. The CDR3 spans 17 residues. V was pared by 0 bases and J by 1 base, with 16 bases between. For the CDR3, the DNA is TGCGCCAGCAGCTTGGTCCCAGGGTCGATCGGGAACACTGAAGCTTTCTTT. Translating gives CASSLVPGSIGNTEAFF.

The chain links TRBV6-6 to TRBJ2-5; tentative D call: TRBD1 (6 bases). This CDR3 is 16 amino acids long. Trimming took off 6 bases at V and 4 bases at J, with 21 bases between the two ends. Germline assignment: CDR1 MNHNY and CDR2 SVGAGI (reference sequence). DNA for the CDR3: TGTGCCAGCAGCCTTCTGGAAGGGGGTGGGCGAGAGACCCAGTACTTC. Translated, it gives CASSLLEGGGRETQYF.

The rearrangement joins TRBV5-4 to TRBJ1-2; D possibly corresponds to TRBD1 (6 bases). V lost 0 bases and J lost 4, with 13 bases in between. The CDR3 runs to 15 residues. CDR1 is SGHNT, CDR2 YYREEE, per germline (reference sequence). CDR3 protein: CASSLGMDSFYGYTF. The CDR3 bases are TGTGCCAGCAGCTTGGGTATGGACAGTTTCTATGGCTACACCTTC.

CDR3 sequence reads: CASSGYRDDNQPQHF. CDR3 nucleotide sequence: TGTGCCAGCTCAGGTTACAGGGATGATAATCAGCCCCAGCATTTT. The chain recombines TRBV18 with TRBJ1-5, with D perhaps TRBD1 (6 bases). This CDR3 comprises 15 residues. Deletions cut 5 bases from V and 4 bases from J, with 15 bases between. Per germline, CDR1 KGHSH and CDR2 LQKENI.

DNA of the CDR3: TGTGCCAGCGCGACAACTAATGAAAAACTGTTTTTT. It yields the protein CASATTNEKLFF. V and J are TRBV2 and TRBJ1-4; D is undetermined. This CDR3 contains 12 residues. Trimming cost V 8 bases and J 0 bases, with 4 bases left between them. Germline-derived CDR1 and CDR2 are SNHLY and FYNNEI.

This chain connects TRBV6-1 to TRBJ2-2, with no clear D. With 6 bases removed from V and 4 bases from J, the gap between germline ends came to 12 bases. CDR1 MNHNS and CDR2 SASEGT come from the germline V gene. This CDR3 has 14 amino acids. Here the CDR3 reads CASRPPMGTGELFF. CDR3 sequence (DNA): TGTGCCAGCAGACCACCCATGGGCACCGGGGAGCTGTTTTTT.

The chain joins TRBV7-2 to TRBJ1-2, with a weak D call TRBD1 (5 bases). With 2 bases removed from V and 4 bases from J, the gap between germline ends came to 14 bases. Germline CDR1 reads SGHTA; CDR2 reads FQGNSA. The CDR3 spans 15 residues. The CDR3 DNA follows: TGTGCCAGCAGCTTACATGTCGGGACTGGCTATGGCTACACCTTC. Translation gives CASSLHVGTGYGYTF.